The next 28 T cell receptor beta chains were all read from a single sample in a study of blood T cell repertoires in COVID-19 (TCRdb year 2020). Libraries came from the immunoSEQ multiplex PCR assay. TCRdb stores this immuneACCESS table with in-frame sequences only. Part of the clones is absent; in the studies checked, under half of the shortfall reflects unresolved V genes, and no reason is known for the rest. This sample is represented by roughly 110,000 clones; over 60% of them were singletons. The ten largest account for 6.2% of the sample. The material sequenced was peripheral blood. These receptors were obtained from a man aged 80 or over with COVID-19, enrolled during active disease.

Only one count was recorded for this clone. This sequence joins TRBV6-5 and TRBJ2-7, with D uncertain. V was clipped by 7 bases and J by 6 bases, with 19 bases between them. The CDR3 extends over 14 amino acids. Germline V gives CDR1 MNHEY, CDR2 SVGAGI. This CDR3 is CASTQKQAPFEQYF. The CDR3 nucleotides are TGTGCCAGCACCCAAAAGCAGGCCCCCTTCGAGCAGTACTTC.

The gene calls are TRBV28 and TRBJ1-3, with 10 nucleotides matching TRBD1. V shed 5 bases, J shed 2 bases, and the junction held 0 bases outside the gene matches. Germline V lookup: CDR1 MDHEN, CDR2 SYDVKM. There are 14 residues in the CDR3. This CDR3 is CASSGQGAGNTIYF. CDR3 nucleotides: TGTGCCAGCAGTGGACAGGGGGCTGGAAACACCATATATTTT.

This chain uses TRBV11-2 with TRBJ1-4; D may be TRBD1 (6 bases). The germline V gene encodes CDR1 SGHAT and CDR2 FQNNGV. This CDR3 is 14 amino acids long. The V end was cut by 5 bases, the J end by 3 bases, with 10 bases between. The CDR3 coding sequence is TGTGCCAGCAGCCTCGGACAGTCTAATGAAAAACTGTTTTTT. This encodes CASSLGQSNEKLFF.

The CDR3 sequence is CASSLGTGPTNGYTF. Here the CDR3 DNA reads TGTGCCAGCAGCTTAGGGACAGGGCCGACGAATGGCTACACCTTC. The genes are TRBV13 and TRBJ1-2; 7 nucleotides agree with TRBD1. Germline loops: CDR1 PRHDT, CDR2 FYEKMQ (reference sequence). J lost 6 bases, V lost 0 bases, and 7 bases had no gene match. The CDR3 has 15 amino acids.

This clone was observed once. The chain couples TRBV28 to TRBJ1-1, with TRBD1 matching 10 bases. The CDR3 covers 15 residues. The trim removed 7 bases at V and 5 bases at J, leaving 10 bases unmatched. Germline values: CDR1 MDHEN, CDR2 SYDVKM. CDR3 bases: TGTGCCAGCACTTCGGTCGGGACAGGGGTGACTGAAGCTTTCTTT. This sequence encodes CASTSVGTGVTEAFF.

The CDR3 DNA follows: TGTGCCAGCAGCTTAGCAGGGGCTGCAAATTCACCCCTCCACTTT. Residues: CASSLAGAANSPLHF. The J gene is TRBJ1-6, the V gene TRBV7-8; maybe TRBD1 (5 bases). The germline V gene has CDR1 SGHVS and CDR2 FQNEAQ. The CDR3 loop spans 15 amino acids. Trimming took off 0 bases at V and 7 bases at J, with 10 bases between the two ends.

The chain recombines TRBV4-3 with TRBJ1-5; D ambiguous. Trimming removed 4 bases at V and 4 bases at J, with 8 bases between. The CDR3 is 13 residues long. From germline, CDR1 is LGHNA and CDR2 YSLEER. CDR3 loop: CASSLAKNQPQHF. The CDR3 DNA sequence: TGCGCCAGCAGCCTGGCCAAAAATCAGCCCCAGCATTTT.

This chain joins TRBV5-8 and TRBJ2-7; no clear D. From germline, CDR1 is SGHTS and CDR2 YDEGEE. CDR3 length: 11 amino acids. The CDR3: CAQISFYEQYF. Here the CDR3 DNA reads TGTGCGCAGATTTCCTTCTACGAGCAGTACTTC.

This clone was seen once. The V call is TRBV19, the J call TRBJ2-7, with TRBD2 as a possible D gene (5 bases). Looked up from germline, CDR1 is LNHDA and CDR2 is SQIVND (reference sequence). CDR3 size: 13 residues. Deletions cut 6 bases from V and 1 base from J, with 10 bases between. In nucleotides, the CDR3 is TGTGCCAGTAGCCCGGGGTTTTCCTACGAGCAGTACTTC. This encodes CASSPGFSYEQYF.

The chain has TRBV4-3 and TRBJ2-3, with D maybe TRBD2 (5 bases). Between the trimmed V and J ends, which lost 3 bases and 0 bases, there was a span of 13 bases. The germline V gene encodes CDR1 LGHNA and CDR2 YSLEER. There are 16 residues in the CDR3. The CDR3 here is CASSHSFGVSTDTQYF. The DNA for the CDR3 is TGCGCCAGCAGCCACTCTTTCGGGGTGAGCACAGATACGCAGTATTTT.

This chain uses TRBV7-3 with TRBJ2-3; 7 nucleotides align to TRBD2. Germline values: CDR1 SGHTA, CDR2 FQGTGA. This CDR3 has 13 amino acids. Losses at the gene ends were 2 bases for V and 9 bases for J; bases not matched to a gene: 5. The CDR3 sequence: CASSLGTGGTQYF. CDR3 DNA sequence: TGTGCCAGCAGCTTAGGGACCGGGGGGACGCAGTATTTT.

This chain uses TRBV30 with TRBJ1-1, with D possibly being TRBD1 (5 bases). Germline V gives CDR1 GTSNPN, CDR2 SVGIG (reference sequence). There are 13 residues in the CDR3. The ends were cut back, 4 bases at V and 0 bases at J, with 9 bases in the middle. The CDR3 coding sequence is TGTGCCTGGATTAAGGGGCTGAACACTGAAGCTTTCTTT. It yields the protein CAWIKGLNTEAFF.

This chain links TRBV6-5 with TRBJ1-2; D perhaps matches TRBD1 (6 bases). This CDR3 is built from 13 residues. V shed 6 bases and J shed 7 bases, with 15 bases lying between them. Germline V CDR1 and CDR2: MNHEY, SVGAGI. CDR3: CASSSEGGVGYTF. CDR3 nucleotides: TGTGCCAGCAGCTCCGAGGGGGGGGTTGGCTACACCTTC.

The chain has TRBV28 and TRBJ2-5; 7 nucleotides align to TRBD1. V gave up 6 bases and J gave up 2 bases; unmatched junction bases: 9. Per the germline V gene, CDR1 is MDHEN and CDR2 is SYDVKM. The CDR3 consists of 15 residues. CDR3 sequence: CASSPTGQIQETQYF. The CDR3, as DNA: TGTGCCAGCAGCCCTACGGGACAGATTCAAGAGACCCAGTACTTC.

The CDR3 sequence: CASSSRLAGAPDTQYF. The DNA of the CDR3 is TGTGCCAGCAGCTCAAGACTAGCGGGAGCACCAGATACGCAGTATTTT. The chain combines TRBV11-2 with TRBJ2-3; 12 nucleotides align to TRBD2. After removal of 4 bases from V and 4 bases from J, the junction contained 6 bases not matched to a gene. This CDR3 spans 16 amino acids. The germline CDR1 and CDR2 sequences are SGHAT and FQNNGV.

The rearrangement uses TRBV12-3 or TRBV12-4 and TRBJ1-6, with TRBD1 identical over 8 bases. The V segment lost 5 bases and the J segment 6 bases; nucleotides outside the gene matches: 0. The CDR3 covers 13 residues. The CDR3: CASSTGGNSPLHF. The CDR3 DNA sequence: TGTGCCAGCAGTACAGGGGGTAATTCACCCCTCCACTTT.

The table lists this clone with many counts. The rearrangement uses TRBV19 and TRBJ2-1; 11 bases are a match to TRBD2. This CDR3 region has 15 residues. J lost 3 bases, V lost 4 bases, and 2 bases had no gene match. Germline V gene sequence: CDR1 LNHDA, CDR2 SQIVND (reference sequence). CDR3 nucleotides: TGTGCCAGTAGTACAACTAGCGGGAGCTACAATGAGCAGTTCTTC. Protein: CASSTTSGSYNEQFF.

The DNA for the CDR3 is TGTGCCAGCAGCTTAGTTGGACTAGGTGACGAGCAGTACTTC. This gives the protein CASSLVGLGDEQYF. The chain uses TRBV7-9 and TRBJ2-7; the match to TRBD2 covers 7 bases. The V gene's germline CDR1 is SEHNR and CDR2 FQNEAQ (reference sequence). CDR3 length: 14 residues. Trimming removed 1 base from V and 5 bases from J; junction bases left unmatched: 5.

The CDR3 nucleotides are TGTGCCAGCAGTGGCCTCCAGGGGAGACGTCAGCCCCAGCATTTT. Protein product: CASSGLQGRRQPQHF. The V and J genes are TRBV2 and TRBJ1-5, with D tentatively TRBD1 (6 bases). Germline V gene sequence: CDR1 SNHLY, CDR2 FYNNEI. V lost 4 bases and J 6 bases, leaving 16 bases between the germline ends. CDR3 length equals 15 residues.

The V gene is TRBV20-1, the J gene TRBJ2-1, with D possibly matching TRBD2 (5 bases). The CDR3 sequence is 11 residues long. V lost 6 bases and J 6 bases, leaving 9 bases between the germline ends. Germline assignment: CDR1 DFQATT and CDR2 SNEGSKA (reference sequence). The CDR3 region has the DNA TGCAGTGCGGACTTGTTCAATGAGCAGTTCTTC. The encoded protein is CSADLFNEQFF.

V is TRBV3-1 (or the pseudogene TRBV3-2) and J is TRBJ2-7; D unclear. The CDR3 covers 13 residues. Germline loops: CDR1 LGHDT, CDR2 YNNKEL (reference sequence). Trimming took off 2 bases at V and 0 bases at J, with 5 bases between the two ends. CDR3 sequence reads: CASSQYGSYEQYF. The DNA for the CDR3 is TGTGCCAGCAGCCAATACGGCTCCTACGAGCAGTACTTC.

The CDR3 DNA is TGTGCCAGCAGCTCGCCAGGGGGAGAGACCCAGTACTTC. Its translation: CASSSPGGETQYF. This chain uses TRBV5-4 with TRBJ2-5; TRBD1 matches 7 bases. V lost 3 bases and J lost 4; bases outside the gene matches: 3. CDR1 and CDR2 from the germline V gene are SGHNT and YYREEE (reference sequence). The CDR3 runs 13 residues. Drawing the rest from reference TRBV5-4 and TRBJ2-5, the complete variable domain is ETGVTQSPTHLIKTRGQQVTLRCSSQSGHNTVSWYQQALGQGPQFIFQYYREEENGRGNFPPRFSGLQFPNYSSELNVNALELDDSALYLCASSSPGGETQYFGPGTRLLVL.

This chain joins TRBV7-2 and TRBJ2-2; TRBD2 agrees at 7 bases. The length of the CDR3 is 15 residues. Germline V lookup: CDR1 SGHTA, CDR2 FQGNSA. Trimming at V came to 3 bases and at J to 6 bases, leaving 7 bases not matched to a gene. The CDR3 reads CASSFAWEGAGELFF. CDR3 nucleotides: TGTGCCAGCAGCTTCGCCTGGGAGGGAGCCGGGGAGCTGTTTTTT.

The V gene is TRBV5-1, the J gene TRBJ2-1, with 8 bases lining up with TRBD2. The CDR3 consists of 16 residues. Germline V CDR1 and CDR2: SGHRS, YFSETQ. J gave up 8 bases and V 2 bases, and 12 bases lay outside the gene matches. The CDR3 sequence: CASSFQGAGGGDEQFF. Written as DNA, the CDR3 is TGCGCCAGCAGCTTCCAAGGTGCGGGAGGAGGGGATGAGCAGTTCTTC.

There are a few counts of this clone. The chain has TRBV6-5 and TRBJ1-1; no firm D call. V gave up 7 bases and J gave up 1 base, with 7 bases separating them. Germline V gives CDR1 MNHEY, CDR2 SVGAGI. The CDR3 consists of 12 residues. CDR3 DNA sequence: TGTGCCAGCAACTCCTGGAACACTGAAGCTTTCTTT. It yields the protein CASNSWNTEAFF.

A single count supports this clone. The CDR3 reads CASSQGADYGYTF. DNA for the CDR3: TGTGCCAGCAGCCAGGGGGCGGACTATGGCTACACCTTC. This chain connects TRBV7-9 to TRBJ1-2, with TRBD1 matching 8 bases. Trimming removed 5 bases from V and 3 bases from J; junction bases left unmatched: 2. This CDR3 has 13 amino acids. CDR1 is SEHNR and CDR2 is FQNEAQ in the germline V gene (reference sequence).

The rearrangement joins TRBV5-1 to TRBJ1-3; 7 bases agree with TRBD1. Germline V gene lookup returns CDR1 SGHRS and CDR2 YFSETQ. This CDR3 has 15 residues. The trim removed 3 bases at V and 0 bases at J, leaving 3 bases unmatched. CDR3 sequence: CASSWTGSSGNTIYF. DNA of the CDR3: TGCGCCAGCAGCTGGACAGGAAGCTCTGGAAACACCATATATTTT. Full variable domain (missing parts from reference TRBV5-1 and TRBJ1-3): KAGVTQTPRYLIKTRGQQVTLSCSPISGHRSVSWYQQTPGQGLQFLFEYFSETQRNKGNFPGRFSGRQFSNSRSEMNVSTLELGDSALYLCASSWTGSSGNTIYFGEGSWLTVV.

The chain recombines TRBV18 with TRBJ2-1; 7 nucleotides match TRBD1. CDR3 length: 16 amino acids. Germline-derived CDR1 and CDR2 are KGHSH and LQKENI. J lost 7 bases, V lost 6 bases, and 15 bases had no gene match. CDR3 protein: CASSPMNRGEENEQFF. In DNA, the CDR3 is TGTGCCAGCTCCCCTATGAACAGGGGAGAGGAGAATGAGCAGTTCTTC.